A selection of T cell receptor beta chains follows, all from one sample in a study of cytomegalovirus exposure and HLA in healthy donors. The assay was immunoSEQ multiplex PCR, and TCRdb's table has in-frame clones only and misses some. The table includes hundreds of thousands of clones, more than 75% detected once. The sample consisted of PBMCs. These receptors all come from a woman in her twenties or thirties in good health and CMV-seropositive. Each CDR3 is given with its conserved first and last residue. The D gene is left open where the match is weak. Only some rows state a clone size, as once, few, many or a class for expanded clones.

J gene: TRBJ1-1; CDR3 length: 13; V gene: TRBV18; D gene: .; clone size: .; CDR3 DNA: TGTGCCAGCTCACAGGGGACAAATTTTTGGGCTTTCTTT; CDR3 protein: CASSQGTNFWAFF
J gene: TRBJ1-3; CDR3 length: 17; V gene: TRBV27; D gene: TRBD1; clone size: .; CDR3 DNA: TGTGCCAGCAGTACCAGACAGGGGACCTCAAATGGAAACACCATATATTTT; CDR3 protein: CASSTRQGTSNGNTIYF
J gene: TRBJ2-7; CDR3 length: 11; V gene: TRBV20-1; D gene: .; clone size: .; CDR3 DNA: TGCAGTGCTTTCGCGAACTACGAGCAGTACTTC; CDR3 protein: CSAFANYEQYF
J gene: TRBJ2-7; CDR3 length: 16; V gene: TRBV5-6; D gene: TRBD2; clone size: .; CDR3 DNA: TGTGCCAGCACCCAACTTCTACTAGCGGGCACCTACGAGCAGTACTTC; CDR3 protein: CASTQLLLAGTYEQYF
J gene: TRBJ1-1; CDR3 length: 16; V gene: TRBV11-2; D gene: .; clone size: .; CDR3 DNA: TGTGCCAGCAGCTTGTGGGTGTCGAACAGGGTAACTGAAGCTTTCTTT; CDR3 protein: CASSLWVSNRVTEAFF
J gene: TRBJ2-4; CDR3 length: 13; V gene: TRBV15; D gene: .; clone size: .; CDR3 DNA: TGTGCCACCAGGCAGGGAAACAAAAACATTCAGTACTTC; CDR3 protein: CATRQGNKNIQYF
J gene: TRBJ2-7; CDR3 length: 15; V gene: TRBV6-5; D gene: TRBD1; clone size: .; CDR3 DNA: TGTGCCAGCAGTTATTATACTAACAGGGGTTACGAGCAGTACTTC; CDR3 protein: CASSYYTNRGYEQYF
J gene: TRBJ1-1; CDR3 length: 14; V gene: TRBV7-3; D gene: .; clone size: .; CDR3 DNA: TGTGCCAGCAGCTTAATCCCAGGGAACACTGAAGCTTTCTTT; CDR3 protein: CASSLIPGNTEAFF
J gene: TRBJ2-3; CDR3 length: 16; V gene: TRBV27; D gene: TRBD2; clone size: .; CDR3 DNA: TGTGCCAGCAGTTATCGACTAGCGGCTGGTGGGGATACGCAGTATTTT; CDR3 protein: CASSYRLAAGGDTQYF
J gene: TRBJ2-1; CDR3 length: 14; V gene: TRBV30; D gene: TRBD2; clone size: .; CDR3 DNA: TGTGCCTGGAGTTGGGGAGTTAGCGGGAGGCAGCAGTTCTTC; CDR3 protein: CAWSWGVSGRQQFF
J gene: TRBJ1-1; CDR3 length: 14; V gene: TRBV28; D gene: .; clone size: .; CDR3 DNA: TGTGCCAGCAGGAGAAGCGGGGACTCCTCAAAAGCTTTCTTT; CDR3 protein: CASRRSGDSSKAFF
J gene: TRBJ2-3; CDR3 length: 16; V gene: TRBV11-3; D gene: TRBD1; clone size: .; CDR3 DNA: TGTGCCAGCAGCGGACGGACAGGGATAGGCACAGATACGCAGTATTTT; CDR3 protein: CASSGRTGIGTDTQYF
J gene: TRBJ2-3; CDR3 length: 11; V gene: TRBV20-1; D gene: TRBD2; clone size: .; CDR3 DNA: TGCAGTGCCCAGACTAGCGGCTCACATAGTTTT; CDR3 protein: CSAQTSGSHSF
J gene: TRBJ2-7; CDR3 length: 12; V gene: TRBV30; D gene: TRBD2; clone size: .; CDR3 DNA: TGTGCCTGGAGTTTTACTAGCGGGAGTCCTCGCTTC; CDR3 protein: CAWSFTSGSPRF
J gene: TRBJ2-7; CDR3 length: 17; V gene: TRBV28; D gene: TRBD2; clone size: .; CDR3 DNA: TGTGCCAGCAGTTTATTGGGTCTAGCGGGAGGGCCGCGGGAGCAGTACTTC; CDR3 protein: CASSLLGLAGGPREQYF
J gene: TRBJ1-5; CDR3 length: 16; V gene: TRBV7-9; D gene: TRBD1; clone size: .; CDR3 DNA: TGTGCCAGCAGCTTAGGACAGGGATTAGGCCTTATACCCCAGCATTTT; CDR3 protein: CASSLGQGLGLIPQHF
J gene: TRBJ1-4; CDR3 length: 14; V gene: TRBV7-9; D gene: TRBD1; clone size: .; CDR3 DNA: TGTGCCAGCAGCTGGGGACAGGGGGATGAAAAACTGTTTTTT; CDR3 protein: CASSWGQGDEKLFF
J gene: TRBJ1-2; CDR3 length: 14; V gene: TRBV6-5; D gene: .; clone size: .; CDR3 DNA: TGTGCCAGCAGTTATTCCAGGGTGGATTTTGGCTACACCTTC; CDR3 protein: CASSYSRVDFGYTF
J gene: TRBJ2-1; CDR3 length: 15; V gene: TRBV6-6; D gene: TRBD2; clone size: .; CDR3 DNA: TGTGCCAGCAGTGATAGCGGGAGGGGGTCCAATGAGCAGTTCTTC; CDR3 protein: CASSDSGRGSNEQFF
J gene: TRBJ1-5; CDR3 length: 15; V gene: TRBV7-2; D gene: TRBD1; clone size: few; CDR3 DNA: TGTGCCAGCAGCCCCGACAGGGGGCTAACTCAGCCCCAGCATTTT; CDR3 protein: CASSPDRGLTQPQHF
J gene: TRBJ2-1; CDR3 length: 13; V gene: TRBV6-1; D gene: .; clone size: once; CDR3 DNA: TGTGCCAGCAGTGAATTAGTAGTTTTTGAGCAGTTCTTC; CDR3 protein: CASSELVVFEQFF
J gene: TRBJ1-1; CDR3 length: 14; V gene: TRBV29-1; D gene: TRBD1; clone size: .; CDR3 DNA: TGCAGCGTTGATTGGAGGGGGCGTTTTACTGAAGCTTTCTTT; CDR3 protein: CSVDWRGRFTEAFF
J gene: TRBJ2-7; CDR3 length: 13; V gene: TRBV28; D gene: .; clone size: .; CDR3 DNA: TGTGCCAGCAGTTTTTTCGGTCTATACGAGCAGTACTTC; CDR3 protein: CASSFFGLYEQYF
J gene: TRBJ2-1; CDR3 length: 18; V gene: TRBV19; D gene: .; clone size: .; CDR3 DNA: TGTGCCAGTAGTATAGACTTAGGGACTCGAGCTAGAGGGGATGAGCAGTTCTTC; CDR3 protein: CASSIDLGTRARGDEQFF
J gene: TRBJ2-2; CDR3 length: 16; V gene: TRBV7-3; D gene: TRBD2; clone size: .; CDR3 DNA: TGTGCCAGCAGCCCTACCAGCGGGAGGAACACCGGGGAGCTGTTTTTT; CDR3 protein: CASSPTSGRNTGELFF
J gene: TRBJ1-1; CDR3 length: 14; V gene: TRBV29-1; D gene: .; clone size: .; CDR3 DNA: TGCAGCGCTTCTCTGAGACTCACGAACACTGAAGCTTTCTTT; CDR3 protein: CSASLRLTNTEAFF
J gene: TRBJ2-7; CDR3 length: 12; V gene: TRBV11-2; D gene: .; clone size: .; CDR3 DNA: TGTGCCAGCAGCGGAGGAAACTACGAGCAGTACTTC; CDR3 protein: CASSGGNYEQYF
J gene: TRBJ2-7; CDR3 length: 14; V gene: TRBV11-2; D gene: .; clone size: once; CDR3 DNA: TGTGCCAGCAGCTTAGGAGCGTCGAGCTACGAGCAGTACTTC; CDR3 protein: CASSLGASSYEQYF
J gene: TRBJ2-7; CDR3 length: 13; V gene: TRBV11-3; D gene: .; clone size: .; CDR3 DNA: TGTGCCAGCAGCTTAAACGAGTTCTACGAGCAGTACTTC; CDR3 protein: CASSLNEFYEQYF
J gene: TRBJ2-2; CDR3 length: 14; V gene: TRBV5-1; D gene: .; clone size: few; CDR3 DNA: TGCGCCAGCAGTGAGTTTTCTGACACCGGGGAGCTGTTTTTT; CDR3 protein: CASSEFSDTGELFF
J gene: TRBJ2-5; CDR3 length: 13; V gene: TRBV6-1; D gene: TRBD2; clone size: .; CDR3 DNA: TGTGCCAGAGGGACTAGCGGGAGGGGGCCCCAGTACTTC; CDR3 protein: CARGTSGRGPQYF
J gene: TRBJ2-3; CDR3 length: 14; V gene: TRBV25-1; D gene: .; clone size: .; CDR3 DNA: TGTGCCAGCAGTGGGCGGGGAGGAACAGATACGCAGTATTTT; CDR3 protein: CASSGRGGTDTQYF